The sample holds a few counts of the clone carrying this T cell receptor beta chain. Its target is unknown. Prepared TCR beta cDNA libraries contained unique molecular identifiers. Each batch of roughly 0.95 to 10 million T cells produced some 450,000 cDNA molecules. TCRdb re-called the PCR reads with MiXCR, one entry per CDR3 protein. This repertoire shows around 400,000 distinct CDR3 sequences, roughly 38% found once; its top ten account for roughly 8.2%. Germline assignment: CDR1 MNHEY and CDR2 SVGAGI. Between the trimmed V and J ends, which lost 2 bases and 13 bases, there was a span of 18 bases. The CDR3 has 14 amino acids. This sample is drawn from a study of post-analysis software for immune sequencing data. Overall study findings and caveats: Strong co-clustering by F measure was evident for samples that had been prepared in the same batch. Controls showed significantly higher normalized Chao1 diversity than did multiple sclerosis patients. With TRBV5-6, TRBV5-1 and TRBV20-1 included, a handful of TRBV segments were more frequent in patients than in controls.

The sample comprised blood. The rearrangement uses TRBV6-5 and TRBJ2-1; possibly TRBD2 for D (6 bases). The TCR sequence derives from a girl aged 2 to 10 with multiple sclerosis. CDR3 DNA: TGTGCCAGCAGTTACGCGATCGGGACTCCGGAACAGTTCTTC. Translated, it gives CASSYAIGTPEQFF.